This paragraph reports one TCR beta chain. The target of this receptor is not known. Base qualities are not at hand, and no much larger clone is one base apart. In the germline V gene, CDR1 corresponds to MGHDK and CDR2 to SYGVNS. Trimming takes 1 base from V and 7 bases from J, and the germline ends sit 13 bases apart. Reading from cysteine to phenylalanine, the CDR3 counts 14 amino acids. The CDR3 DNA has 42 bases and is translated from base 1. The source of the sample is a study of blood T cell repertoires in COVID-19 (dated by TCRdb to 2020 to 2022). Looking at the study overall: Samples from collaborators originated in the United States, Italy and Spain and spanned both the acute and convalescent phases of COVID-19. The repertoires were released in a freely available public database intended as a resource for research on the immune response to SARS-CoV-2. Where available, HLA class I and class II types were taken from metadata supplied by the sample provider and were not determined by assay-based typing. Sample metadata almost always included a de-identified subject ID, COVID-19 status, age in years and sex. The dataset comprised deeply sampled blood TCRbeta repertoires from subjects exposed to, actively infected with, or recovered from COVID-19. The material from the prospective study consisted of cDNA or gDNA derived from T cells, B-cell-depleted T cells, or PBMCs. Samples came from the ongoing ImmuneRACE study (first 160 participants) plus 1,254 subjects from 6 global collaborators.

Whole blood was collected in K2EDTA tubes by collaborating institutions according to the institutions' own protocols. For TCRbeta analysis, collaborators shipped samples in one of three forms: frozen whole blood, isolated PBMCs, or DNA extracted from either of those sample types. TCRbeta CDR3 regions were amplified from genomic DNA by means of the immunoSEQ Assay, a bias-controlled multiplex PCR. As for the original processing: Nucleated cell counts per sample were estimated from amplification of reference gene primers within the assay. Sequence reads were collapsed and filtered to measure the absolute abundance of every unique TCRbeta CDR3 rearrangement. Productive Simpson clonality was computed per sample as the square root of Simpson's diversity index over productive rearrangements. TCRdb stores this immuneACCESS table with in-frame sequences only. Part of the clones is absent; in the studies checked, under half of the shortfall reflects unresolved V genes, and no reason is known for the rest. Clone size and V and J calls were adopted from that table, with D and trimming inferred from the DNA. Within this sample are tens of thousands of clones, with around 82% of them counted one time only. Jointly, the top ten make up around 3.2% of the sample.

What the authors observed across the whole study: The amount of clinical and demographic metadata varied by source and participant and was provided uncurated.

Recombination linked TRBV25-1 to TRBJ1-2, with the identity of the D gene unclear. Input material: peripheral blood. This TCR was recovered from a man in his forties with acute or convalescent COVID-19. The encoded CDR3 is CASSESESFLGYTF. The base sequence is TGTGCCAGCAGTGAATCGGAGTCGTTTCTTGGCTACACCTTC.